This T cell receptor (beta chain) emerged from a study of T cells expressing NK-cell markers. The CDR3 length is 12 residues. Germline assignment: CDR1 SGHRS and CDR2 YFSETQ. After re-calling the 5' RACE reads, TCRdb lists one entry per CDR3 protein, DNA absent. Listed are about 390,000 distinct CDR3 sequences; approximately 11% falls within the top ten. The clonotype was recovered from a woman between 50 and 59 years old in good health. The genes are TRBV5-1 and TRBJ2-2; lacking DNA, the TRBD1 call made by TCRdb goes unchecked. The sample consisted of blood T cells: a sorted CD56 or NKG2C T cell subset, CD4+ or CD8+ T cells, or bulk PBMC T cells (not recorded which). The CDR3 spells CASSSGGGELFF. Combining the CDR3 with reference TRBV5-1 and TRBJ2-2 gives the whole variable domain KAGVTQTPRYLIKTRGQQVTLSCSPISGHRSVSWYQQTPGQGLQFLFEYFSETQRNKGNFPGRFSGRQFSNSRSEMNVSTLELGDSALYLCASSSGGGELFFGEGSRLTVL.